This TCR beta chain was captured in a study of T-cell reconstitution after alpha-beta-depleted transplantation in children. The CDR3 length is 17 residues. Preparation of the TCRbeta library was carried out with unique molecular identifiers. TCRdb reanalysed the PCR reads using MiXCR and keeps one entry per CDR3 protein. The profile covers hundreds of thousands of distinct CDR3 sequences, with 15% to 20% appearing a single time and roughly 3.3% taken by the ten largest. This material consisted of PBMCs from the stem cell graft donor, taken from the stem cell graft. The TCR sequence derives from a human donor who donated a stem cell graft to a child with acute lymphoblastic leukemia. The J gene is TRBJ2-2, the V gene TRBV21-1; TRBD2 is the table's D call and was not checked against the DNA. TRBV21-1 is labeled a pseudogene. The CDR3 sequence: CASSSLATGDDTGELFF. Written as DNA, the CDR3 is TGTGCCAGCAGCTCCCTAGCGACCGGCGATGACACCGGGGAGCTGTTTTTT.